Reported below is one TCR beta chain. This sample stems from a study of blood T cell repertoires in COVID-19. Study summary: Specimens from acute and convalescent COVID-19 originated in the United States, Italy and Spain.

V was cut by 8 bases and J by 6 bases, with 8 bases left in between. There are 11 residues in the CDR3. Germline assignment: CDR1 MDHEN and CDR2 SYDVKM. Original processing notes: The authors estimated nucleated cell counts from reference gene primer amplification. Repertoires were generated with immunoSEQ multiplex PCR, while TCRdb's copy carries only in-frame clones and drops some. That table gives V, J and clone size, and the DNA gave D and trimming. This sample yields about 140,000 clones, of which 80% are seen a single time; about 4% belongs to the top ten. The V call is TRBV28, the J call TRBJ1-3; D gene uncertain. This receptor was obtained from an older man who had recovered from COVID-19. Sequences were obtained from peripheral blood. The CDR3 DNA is TGTGCCAGCGGTGCGGAAAACACCATATATTTT. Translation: CASGAENTIYF. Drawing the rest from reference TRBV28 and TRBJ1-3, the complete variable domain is DVKVTQSSRYLVKRTGEKVFLECVQDMDHENMFWYRQDPGLGLRLIYFSYDVKMKEKGDIPEGYSVSREKKERFSLILESASTNQTSMYLCASGAENTIYFGEGSWLTVV.